This T cell receptor (beta chain) was recovered during a study of blood T cell repertoires in COVID-19. Study summary: Samples of COVID-19 (acute and convalescent) were obtained from the United States, Italy and Spain. PBMCs, B-cell-depleted T cells, or T cells were the source of the cDNA or gDNA that made up the material.

Data came from immunoSEQ multiplex PCR; TCRdb stores just in-frame clones and leaves some out. The table includes about 210,000 clones, around 81% detected once. Participants came from some 26 US areas, aged about 18 to 95 years. This sequence originates from a woman between 45 and 65 years old with acute COVID-19. The sequenced sample was PBMCs or T cells enriched from blood (not recorded which).

CDR3 bases: TGTGCCACTAGCGGAAACTCCTACGAGCAGTACTTC. It translates to CATSGNSYEQYF. The chain links TRBV10-3 to TRBJ2-7; 7 bases fit TRBD2. The CDR3 extends over 12 amino acids. Looked up from germline, CDR1 is ENHRY and CDR2 is SYGVKD. V lost 10 bases, J lost 0 bases, and 3 bases stayed unmatched.